This T cell receptor beta chain was captured in a study of breast tumors, draining lymph nodes, adjacent tissues (dated by TCRdb to about 2016). With regard to the full study: TCR beta repertoires were compared across tumor, adjacent nontumor tissue and axillary lymph nodes obtained from breast cancer patients. In human breast cancer, the study set out to assess how tumor, surrounding tissue and draining lymph node repertoires relate to one another and whether T cells might be exchanged between them. Overall study outcomes, separate from this receptor: Tumor T-cell repertoires showed less diversity than lymph node repertoires and more diversity than nontumor tissue repertoires, and tumor T-cell repertoires showed preferential V and J gene usage. In luminal-like breast cancer, tumor and nontumor tissue repertoires resembled each other significantly more than in basal-like breast cancer. The conclusion that tumor T cells originate in lymph nodes was framed as consistent with a hypothesis rather than directly demonstrated. The data were considered consistent with the idea that most tumor T cells come from the lymph node and then expand in tumor tissue.

The sequencer listed for this sample is Illumina HiSeq 2000. TCR beta chain libraries were generated through multiplex PCR amplification. High-throughput sequencing was used to analyze the amplified TCR beta chain products. TCRdb redid the processing of the public reads, applying fastp at Q25 and MiXCR, and retained in-frame beta chains. Here each entry gathers all rows of one CDR3 protein and keeps the most common genes and DNA. Within this sample are more than 200,000 distinct CDR3 sequences, with approximately 31% of them counted one time only. More than 1.3% of the sample goes to the ten largest clones. This clonotype occurred many times. The clone's antigen remains unknown. Per-nucleotide qualities are absent, and no much larger clonotype sits a single base away. The axillary draining lymph nodes of breast cancer patients were the source of the lymph node samples. Including cysteine and phenylalanine, the CDR3 has 13 amino acids. The kept DNA is CDR3 alone, 39 bases in frame from the first base. V is clipped by 3 bases and J by 2 bases, and the sequence between their germline boundaries is 11 bases long. Sequences DFQATT (CDR1) and SNEGSKA (CDR2) are obtained from the germline V gene (reference sequence).

Sequences were obtained from axillary lymph node tissue. Recombination joined TRBV20-1 with TRBJ2-7; no D gene can be assigned with confidence. This clonotype was sampled from a female donor with breast cancer. Some clones in this sample may be carry-over from other donors' samples. The bases read TGCAGTGCTAGGGTCCCCAGTACCTACGAGCAGTACTTC. Its coded protein is CSARVPSTYEQYF.